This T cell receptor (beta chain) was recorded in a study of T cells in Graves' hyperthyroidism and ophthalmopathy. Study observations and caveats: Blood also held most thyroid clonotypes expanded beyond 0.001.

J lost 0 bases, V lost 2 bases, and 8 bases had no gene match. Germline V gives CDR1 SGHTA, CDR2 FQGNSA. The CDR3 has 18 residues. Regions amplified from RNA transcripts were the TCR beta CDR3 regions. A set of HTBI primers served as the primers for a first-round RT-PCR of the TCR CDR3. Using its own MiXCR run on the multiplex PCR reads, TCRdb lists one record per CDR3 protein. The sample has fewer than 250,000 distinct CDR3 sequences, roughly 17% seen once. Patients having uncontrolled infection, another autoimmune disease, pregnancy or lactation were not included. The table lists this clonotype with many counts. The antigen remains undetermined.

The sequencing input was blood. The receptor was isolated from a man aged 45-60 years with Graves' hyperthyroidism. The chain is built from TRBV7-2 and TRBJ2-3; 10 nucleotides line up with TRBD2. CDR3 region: CASSLRWASGSSTDTQYF. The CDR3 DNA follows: TGTGCCAGCAGCTTACGCTGGGCTAGCGGGAGCAGCACAGATACGCAGTATTTT.